This entry is about one T cell receptor beta chain. V was trimmed by 2 bases and J by 6 bases, leaving 17 bases between them. This CDR3 spans 16 amino acids. In germline, CDR1 is MNHNS, CDR2 SASEGT. This record belongs to a study of OX40 agonist ivuxolimab in advanced cancers. TCRdb's table, derived via immunoSEQ multiplex PCR, lists solely in-frame clones and lacks some. This sample has about 54,000 clones, with about 81% found just once. The sequencing here drew on CD4+ or CD8+ T cells sorted from blood, taken in a trial of the OX40 agonist ivuxolimab. This clonotype was obtained from an adult with an advanced solid tumor such as melanoma, head and neck, liver or kidney cancer. The rearrangement joins TRBV6-1 to TRBJ1-5; D uncertain. CDR3 sequence: CASSENVWAPAQPQHF. The CDR3 bases are TGTGCCAGCAGTGAAAATGTATGGGCCCCGGCTCAGCCCCAGCATTTT.